A single sample gave rise to the 14 T cell receptor beta chains below, sequenced in a study of control samples from healthy donors and cancer patients (dated by TCRdb to the early 2020s). Library creation used the immunoSEQ multiplex PCR assay. The table comes from immuneACCESS by way of TCRdb, which keeps in-frame sequences with V and J called. Part of the clones is missing from these tables; in studies checked, under half for an unresolved V gene and the rest for unknown reasons. Present in this sample are 75,000 to 100,000 clones, around 88% of which were seen just once. The top ten clones comprise 13% to 15% of the sample. The specimen sequenced was blood. These receptors came from a man aged 25-45 years in good health.

Points on this clone: Sequence at one end of the junction differs from germline and may be a read error. The chain has TRBV27 and TRBJ2-7; D perhaps matches TRBD2 (7 bases). CDR1 and CDR2 (germline): MNHEY, SMNVEV (reference sequence). The CDR3 is made up of 18 amino acids. The CDR3 reads CASCLLAAGGGGSYEQYF. The DNA for the CDR3 is TGTGCCAGCTGTTTACTAGCAGCGGGCGGGGGCGGGAGCTACGAGCAGTACTTC.

J is TRBJ2-2 and V is TRBV25-1; 11 nucleotides align to TRBD1. In germline, CDR1 is MGHDK, CDR2 SYGVNS. The V segment lost 6 bases and the J segment 6 bases; nucleotides outside the gene matches: 0. This CDR3 comprises 13 residues. Here the CDR3 reads CASRGQGAGELFF. Written as DNA, the CDR3 is TGTGCCAGCAGGGGACAGGGGGCCGGGGAGCTGTTTTTT.

This chain uses TRBV11-3 with TRBJ2-1; tentatively, D is TRBD1 or TRBD2 (6 bases each). Trimming took 0 bases from V and 6 from J, leaving 15 bases between them. CDR1 is SGHNT and CDR2 is YENEEA in the germline V gene. There are 16 residues in the CDR3. This CDR3 is CASSLEALGGGNEQFF. The CDR3 bases are TGTGCCAGCAGCTTAGAGGCACTAGGAGGGGGCAATGAGCAGTTCTTC.

The chain uses TRBV11-2 and TRBJ2-7; maybe TRBD1 (6 bases). CDR1 SGHAT and CDR2 FQNNGV come from the germline V gene. V lost 1 base, J lost 6 bases, and 13 bases lay in between. The CDR3 loop spans 14 amino acids. The DNA for the CDR3 is TGTGCCAGCAGCTTAGCTGGGGGCCCATTCGAGCAGTACTTC. Translated: CASSLAGGPFEQYF.

The sample holds many counts of this clone. V usage is TRBV9 and J usage is TRBJ2-1; 9 bases are a match to TRBD2. CDR1 is SGDLS and CDR2 is YYNGEE in the germline V gene. This CDR3 region has 13 residues. V trimming: 5 bases; J trimming: 6 bases; junction bases outside the gene matches: 3. The CDR3 DNA reads TGTGCCAGCAGAAATAGCGGGAGCAATGAGCAGTTCTTC. Amino acid sequence: CASRNSGSNEQFF.

V and J are TRBV29-1 and TRBJ1-2, with D unresolved. The CDR3 runs to 15 residues. Trimming pared 4 bases from V and 4 bases from J, leaving 19 bases between. Germline V gives CDR1 SQVTM, CDR2 ANQGSEA. CDR3 region: CSVASGTVGTYGYTF. CDR3 DNA: TGCAGCGTTGCATCCGGTACCGTTGGTACCTATGGCTACACCTTC.

J is TRBJ1-2 and V is TRBV6-5; the match to TRBD1 covers 7 bases. CDR1 and CDR2 from the germline V gene are MNHEY and SVGAGI. This CDR3 spans 13 amino acids. V was clipped by 6 bases and J by 3 bases; unmatched bases: 4. The DNA for the CDR3 is TGTGCCAGCAGGAAGGGGGCAGACTATGGCTACACCTTC. As protein: CASRKGADYGYTF.

The chain combines TRBV5-1 with TRBJ2-5; a weak D match, TRBD2 (6 bases). CDR1 is SGHRS and CDR2 is YFSETQ in the germline V gene. V was clipped by 0 bases and J by 2 bases, with 14 bases between them. This CDR3 contains 16 residues. CDR3 protein: CASSLAGSGPQETQYF. For the CDR3, the DNA is TGCGCCAGCAGCTTGGCCGGGAGCGGTCCACAAGAGACCCAGTACTTC.

The chain's CDR3 is CASSLALTDTQYF. The CDR3 nucleotides are TGTGCCAGCAGCTTAGCCCTCACAGATACGCAGTATTTT. The chain couples TRBV7-2 to TRBJ2-3; D ambiguous. The CDR3 is made up of 13 amino acids. CDR1 and CDR2 from the germline V gene are SGHTA and FQGNSA. Between the trimmed V and J ends, which lost 0 bases and 2 bases, there was a span of 3 bases.

The gene calls are TRBV27 and TRBJ1-1, with a possible D match to TRBD1 (6 bases). Trimming stripped 10 bases from V and 5 bases from J, with 14 bases between. Germline assignment: CDR1 MNHEY and CDR2 SMNVEV (reference sequence). This CDR3 comprises 12 residues. CDR3 in amino acids: CATFRGGTEAFF. As DNA, the CDR3 is TGTGCCACCTTCAGGGGAGGAACTGAAGCTTTCTTT.

The chain recombines TRBV28 with TRBJ1-2; weak D call: TRBD1 (6 bases). Trimming pared 4 bases from V and 6 bases from J, leaving 18 bases between. In germline, CDR1 is MDHEN, CDR2 SYDVKM. The CDR3 is 15 amino acids. The CDR3 sequence: CASSSQGGRRDGYTF. In DNA form, the CDR3 reads TGTGCCAGCAGTTCTCAAGGGGGGCGGCGTGATGGCTACACCTTC.

The CDR3 DNA reads TGTGCCAGCTCACCTTTGGACAGGGGGAACACCGGGGAGCTGTTTTTT. It yields the protein CASSPLDRGNTGELFF. V usage is TRBV18 and J usage is TRBJ2-2; TRBD1 agrees at 9 bases. This CDR3 has 16 amino acids. With 3 bases clipped from V and 1 base from J, the junction kept 3 bases outside the gene matches. CDR1 is KGHSH and CDR2 is LQKENI in the germline V gene. The variable domain in full, completed from reference TRBV18 and TRBJ2-2, reads NAGVMQNPRHLVRRRGQEARLRCSPMKGHSHVYWYRQLPEEGLKFMVYLQKENIIDESGMPKERFSAEFPKEGPSILRIQQVVRGDSAAYFCASSPLDRGNTGELFFGEGSRLTVL.

The chain has TRBV9 and TRBJ1-3; D uncertain. Trimming shortened V by 3 bases and J by 4 bases, and 14 bases separated the two germline ends. The CDR3 spans 15 residues. Germline CDR1 is SGDLS and CDR2 is YYNGEE. In nucleotides, the CDR3 is TGTGCCAGCAGCGGGACCGCACCGGGCGGAAACACCATATATTTT. Translated: CASSGTAPGGNTIYF.

This clone was seen a few times. The chain carries TRBV28 and TRBJ2-5, with no clear D. The V gene's germline CDR1 is MDHEN and CDR2 SYDVKM. This CDR3 is built from 14 residues. V shed 5 bases and J shed 3 bases, with 13 bases lying between them. CDR3 DNA: TGTGCCAGCAGTCCGCGTCAGGATAAAGAGACCCAGTACTTC. It specifies CASSPRQDKETQYF.